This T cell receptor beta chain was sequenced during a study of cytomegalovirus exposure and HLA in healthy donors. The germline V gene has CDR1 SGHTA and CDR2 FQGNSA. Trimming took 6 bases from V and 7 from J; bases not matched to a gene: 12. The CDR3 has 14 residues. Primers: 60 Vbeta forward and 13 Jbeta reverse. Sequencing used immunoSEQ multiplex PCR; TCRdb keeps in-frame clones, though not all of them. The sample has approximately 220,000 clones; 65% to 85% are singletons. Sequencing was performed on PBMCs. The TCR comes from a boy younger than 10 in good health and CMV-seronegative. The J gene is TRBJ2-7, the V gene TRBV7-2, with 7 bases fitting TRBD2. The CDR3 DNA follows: TGTGCCAGCAGTGCCGGACTAGGTCCTCGTGAGCAGTACTTC. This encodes CASSAGLGPREQYF. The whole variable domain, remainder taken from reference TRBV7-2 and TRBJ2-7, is GAGVSQSPSNKVTEKGKDVELRCDPISGHTALYWYRQSLGQGLEFLIYFQGNSAPDKSGLPSDRFSAERTGGSVSTLTIQRTQQEDSAVYLCASSAGLGPREQYFGPGTRLTVT.